A selection of T cell receptor beta chains follows, all from one sample in a study of blood T cell repertoires in COVID-19. Clones were read by immunoSEQ multiplex PCR, and TCRdb kept only the in-frame ones, dropping some. This sample has under 200,000 clones, with 80% to 85% found just once. Sequencing input: peripheral blood. The receptors were sampled from a woman of 80 years or more with active or convalescent COVID-19. Both conserved end residues are part of each CDR3. A D gene is named only where the DNA matches it firmly. Size is omitted from some rows. Given values are once, few, many or a class for expanded clones.

-	15	-	TRBV7-2	TRBJ2-7	CASSSVTAVSYEQYF	TGTGCCAGCAGCTCGGTGACAGCTGTCTCCTACGAGCAGTACTTC
-	13	-	TRBV11-3	TRBJ1-1	CASSSTGNTEAFF	TGTGCCAGCAGCTCGACAGGGAACACTGAAGCTTTCTTT
-	15	TRBD1	TRBV18	TRBJ1-4	CASSSLTGGLEKLFF	TGTGCCAGCTCATCTCTGACAGGGGGCCTAGAAAAACTGTTTTTT
-	13	-	TRBV30	TRBJ1-2	CAWRPAGTGGYTF	TGTGCCTGGAGGCCGGCAGGGACTGGCGGCTACACCTTC
-	15	-	TRBV4-1	TRBJ1-4	CASSQFDRRDEKLFF	TGCGCCAGCAGCCAATTTGACAGACGGGATGAAAAACTGTTTTTT
many	12	-	TRBV28	TRBJ1-6	CASSTGDSPLHF	TGTGCCAGCAGTACGGGGGATTCACCCCTCCACTTT
-	13	-	TRBV9	TRBJ2-2	CASSPREGGELFF	TGTGCCAGCAGCCCGAGAGAGGGCGGGGAGCTGTTTTTT
-	15	TRBD1	TRBV9	TRBJ1-2	CASSVEGQGAEGYTF	TGTGCCAGCAGCGTAGAGGGACAGGGGGCTGAAGGCTACACCTTC
-	14	-	TRBV19	TRBJ1-5	CASSMTLSNQPQHF	TGTGCCAGTAGCATGACACTGTCCAATCAGCCCCAGCATTTT
-	15	TRBD1	TRBV5-1	TRBJ2-2	CASSSGQGGTGELFF	TGCGCCAGCAGCTCGGGACAGGGAGGGACCGGGGAGCTGTTTTTT
once	17	-	TRBV19	TRBJ1-5	CASSITAGQGRNQPQHF	TGTGCCAGTAGTATTACAGCCGGGCAGGGTAGGAATCAGCCCCAGCATTTT
-	13	TRBD1	TRBV12-3/TRBV12-4	TRBJ1-1	CASRVRDSSEAFF	TGTGCCAGCAGAGTTAGGGACAGCAGTGAAGCTTTCTTT
-	16	TRBD1	TRBV24-1	TRBJ1-6	CATSEGQDLYNSPLHF	TGTGCCACCAGTGAGGGACAGGACCTCTATAATTCACCCCTCCACTTT
-	15	-	TRBV27	TRBJ1-1	CASSLLGSMNTEAFF	TGTGCCAGCAGTTTACTCGGGTCAATGAACACTGAAGCTTTCTTT
-	18	TRBD1	TRBV6-1	TRBJ1-6	CASRERTGGASGNSPLHF	TGTGCCAGCAGAGAACGGACAGGGGGCGCGTCGGGTAATTCACCCCTCCACTTT
-	15	TRBD1	TRBV3-1/TRBV3-2	TRBJ1-4	CASSQTGGANEKLFF	TGTGCCAGCAGCCAAACAGGGGGAGCTAATGAAAAACTGTTTTTT
-	17	TRBD1	TRBV11-3	TRBJ1-1	CASSAKGQGLRYTEAFF	TGTGCCAGCAGCGCCAAGGGACAGGGTCTTAGGTACACTGAAGCTTTCTTT
once	15	TRBD2	TRBV25-1	TRBJ2-3	CASSDSGVITDTQYF	TGTGCCAGCAGTGATAGCGGGGTTATCACAGATACGCAGTATTTT
-	15	-	TRBV9	TRBJ1-4	CASSVGGQLNEKLFF	TGTGCCAGCAGCGTAGGGGGACAACTTAATGAAAAACTGTTTTTT
many	15	-	TRBV5-1	TRBJ2-7	CASSLALRALSEQYF	TGCGCCAGCAGCTTGGCCTTACGAGCCCTCTCCGAGCAGTACTTC
-	15	TRBD2	TRBV3-1/TRBV3-2	TRBJ2-7	CASSQASGGQTVQYF	TGTGCCAGCAGCCAAGCTAGCGGGGGACAAACCGTGCAGTACTTC
-	13	-	TRBV10-2	TRBJ1-4	CASSAQAGEKLFF	TGCGCCAGCAGTGCGCAGGCCGGTGAAAAACTGTTTTTT
once	15	-	TRBV6-2/TRBV6-3	TRBJ1-1	CASSYLGAGYTEAFF	TGTGCCAGCAGTTACCTAGGGGCCGGGTACACTGAAGCTTTCTTT
-	17	TRBD1	TRBV10-3	TRBJ2-7	CAISQLPGQDASYEQYF	TGTGCCATCAGCCAACTACCGGGACAGGATGCTTCCTACGAGCAGTACTTC
-	13	-	TRBV5-4	TRBJ2-5	CASTSGGAETQYF	TGTGCCAGCACCTCGGGGGGCGCAGAGACCCAGTACTTC
-	17	-	TRBV7-9	TRBJ1-4	CASSPPPQGRRNEKLFF	TGTGCCAGCAGCCCGCCCCCTCAGGGGCGGAGGAATGAAAAACTGTTTTTT
-	16	-	TRBV7-8	TRBJ1-5	CASSLDAGRRRQPQHF	TGTGCCAGCAGCTTAGACGCTGGCCGTAGGAGGCAGCCCCAGCATTTT
-	13	-	TRBV27	TRBJ1-2	CASSSSGGYGYTF	TGTGCCAGCAGTTCGTCCGGCGGCTATGGCTACACCTTC
-	16	TRBD1	TRBV7-2	TRBJ2-7	CASSWGSGTGTGEQYF	TGTGCCAGCAGCTGGGGCTCCGGGACAGGGACGGGCGAGCAGTACTTC
-	13	TRBD1	TRBV7-8	TRBJ1-4	CASSLQTGWGLFF	TGTGCCAGCAGCTTACAGACAGGGTGGGGACTGTTTTTT
-	17	TRBD2	TRBV5-6	TRBJ2-2	CASSRGLAGGGTGELFF	TGTGCCAGCAGCCGCGGACTAGCGGGGGGAGGTACCGGGGAGCTGTTTTTT
few	13	-	TRBV25-1	TRBJ1-2	CASSGTAYYGYTF	TGTGCCAGCAGTGGGACAGCCTACTATGGCTACACCTTC
-	14	TRBD1	TRBV10-3	TRBJ1-5	CAISESGQGQPQHF	TGTGCCATCAGTGAGTCGGGACAGGGACAGCCCCAGCATTTT
-	13	-	TRBV2	TRBJ1-5	CASRSTYRGPQHF	TGTGCCAGCAGATCCACGTATCGGGGGCCCCAGCATTTT
-	14	TRBD2	TRBV27	TRBJ2-7	CASSRLAGGDEQYF	TGTGCCAGCAGCCGACTAGCGGGGGGGGACGAGCAGTACTTC
-	16	-	TRBV18	TRBJ1-3	CASSPQLGASGNTIYF	TGTGCCAGCTCACCTCAGTTGGGGGCCTCCGGAAACACCATATATTTT
-	13	-	TRBV10-3	TRBJ2-5	CAISESSVETQYF	TGTGCCATCAGTGAGTCATCGGTAGAGACCCAGTACTTC
-	14	TRBD1	TRBV5-1	TRBJ2-7	CASSWGQSSYEQYF	TGCGCCAGCAGCTGGGGACAGAGTTCCTACGAGCAGTACTTC
-	13	TRBD1	TRBV6-2/TRBV6-3	TRBJ2-4	CASSTAGGNIQYF	TGTGCCAGCAGTACTGCAGGGGGCAACATTCAGTACTTC
-	15	TRBD1	TRBV19	TRBJ1-3	CASSTGQGDGNTIYF	TGTGCCAGTAGTACGGGACAGGGGGACGGAAACACCATATATTTT
few	15	-	TRBV5-5	TRBJ1-2	CASSPGVGGNYGYTF	TGTGCCAGCAGCCCGGGGGTCGGGGGGAACTATGGCTACACCTTC
-	15	-	TRBV18	TRBJ1-4	CASSPPGPSNEKLFF	TGTGCCAGCTCACCACCGGGCCCCAGTAATGAAAAACTGTTTTTT
-	13	TRBD1	TRBV7-8	TRBJ2-7	CASSFDRGREQYF	TGTGCCAGCAGCTTCGACAGGGGTCGCGAGCAGTACTTC
-	14	-	TRBV27	TRBJ1-1	CASSLRGGFTEAFF	TGTGCCAGCAGTTTACGGGGGGGGTTCACTGAAGCTTTCTTT
-	16	-	TRBV30	TRBJ1-5	CAWTLGTPYSNQPQHF	TGTGCCTGGACCCTAGGGACACCGTATAGCAATCAGCCCCAGCATTTT
-	14	TRBD1	TRBV5-1	TRBJ1-1	CASSSGQGGTEAFF	TGCGCCAGCAGCAGCGGACAGGGGGGCACTGAAGCTTTCTTT
-	16	-	TRBV21-1	TRBJ1-1	CASSNLRDIRGTEAFF	TGTGCCAGCAGCAACCTCCGGGACATCCGAGGCACTGAAGCTTTCTTT
-	15	TRBD2	TRBV7-6	TRBJ2-5	CATGLAGGRQETQYF	TGTGCCACGGGACTAGCGGGGGGTCGACAAGAGACCCAGTACTTC
-	13	TRBD1	TRBV4-1	TRBJ2-7	CASSHGQGYEQYF	TGCGCCAGCAGCCACGGACAGGGATACGAGCAGTACTTC
-	12	-	TRBV5-1	TRBJ1-1	CACRLGNTEAFF	TGCGCCTGCCGACTGGGGAACACTGAAGCTTTCTTT
-	14	-	TRBV3-1/TRBV3-2	TRBJ2-7	CASSQARRAYEQYF	TGTGCCAGCAGCCAAGCCCGGCGGGCCTACGAGCAGTACTTC
-	15	TRBD1	TRBV14	TRBJ1-3	CASSQRTGGGNTIYF	TGTGCCAGCAGCCAACGGACAGGGGGAGGAAACACCATATATTTT
-	16	-	TRBV7-9	TRBJ1-3	CASSFHSGPNGNTIYF	TGTGCCAGCAGCTTTCATTCAGGGCCCAATGGAAACACCATATATTTT
-	13	TRBD1	TRBV7-2	TRBJ1-2	CASSPDREYGYTF	TGTGCCAGCAGCCCCGACAGGGAGTATGGCTACACCTTC
-	13	TRBD1	TRBV23-1	TRBJ1-1	CAGGQGAGSGAFF	TGCGCCGGGGGACAGGGGGCGGGTAGCGGAGCTTTCTTT